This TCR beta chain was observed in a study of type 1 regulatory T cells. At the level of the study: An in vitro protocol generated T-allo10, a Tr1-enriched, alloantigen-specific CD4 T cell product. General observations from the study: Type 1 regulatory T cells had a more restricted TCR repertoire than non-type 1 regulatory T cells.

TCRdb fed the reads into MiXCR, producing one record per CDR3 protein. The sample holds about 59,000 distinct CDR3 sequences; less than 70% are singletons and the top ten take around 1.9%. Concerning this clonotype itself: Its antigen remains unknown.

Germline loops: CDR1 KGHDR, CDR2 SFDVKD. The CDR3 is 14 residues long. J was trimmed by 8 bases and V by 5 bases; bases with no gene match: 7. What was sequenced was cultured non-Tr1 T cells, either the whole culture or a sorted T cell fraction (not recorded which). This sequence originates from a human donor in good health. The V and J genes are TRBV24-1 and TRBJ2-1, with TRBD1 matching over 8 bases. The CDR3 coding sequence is TGTGCCACCAGTGGGGGACAGGTAATTCATGAGCAGTTCTTC. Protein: CATSGGQVIHEQFF.